These T cell receptor beta chains were read from a single sample in a study of shared T cell receptors in the human thymus. Profiled with immunoSEQ multiplex PCR; TCRdb holds only in-frame clones, not every one. The table records approximately 760,000 clones, 75% to 90% of them present only once. These data were likewise used in another study, on human thymus T cells.

The sample was thymocytes. The receptors originated from a girl less than two years old with a congenital heart defect. Both conserved end residues are part of each CDR3. A D gene is named only where the DNA matches it firmly. Clone size, where shown, is once, few, many, or a class for clones that have expanded.

abundance | j_gene | d_gene | v_gene | CDR3aa | CDR3nt
few | TRBJ1-1 | NA | TRBV7-2 | CASSLRYGRITEAFF | TGTGCCAGCAGCTTAAGGTATGGCAGGATCACTGAAGCTTTCTTT
once | TRBJ1-3 | NA | TRBV29-1 | CSAPNIKRLSGNTIYF | TGCAGCGCTCCGAATATTAAGCGGCTCTCTGGAAACACCATATATTTT
NA | TRBJ1-2 | NA | TRBV18 | CASSLTPHYYGYTF | TGTGCCAGCTCTTTGACACCCCACTACTATGGCTACACCTTC
NA | TRBJ1-1 | TRBD1 | TRBV5-4 | CASSQQGISEAFF | TGTGCCAGCAGTCAACAGGGGATCTCTGAAGCTTTCTTT
NA | TRBJ1-5 | NA | TRBV15 | CATSKDYSNQPQHF | TGTGCCACCAGCAAGGACTATAGCAATCAGCCCCAGCATTTT
NA | TRBJ2-7 | NA | TRBV19 | CASSPDSSYEQYF | TGTGCCAGTAGTCCGGACAGTTCCTACGAGCAGTACTTC
NA | TRBJ1-6 | NA | TRBV27 | CASSPRNSYNSPLHF | TGTGCCAGCTCACCGAGAAACTCCTATAATTCACCCCTCCACTTT
NA | TRBJ1-1 | NA | TRBV4-1 | CASSWDGRYTEAFF | TGCGCCAGCAGCTGGGACGGGAGGTACACTGAAGCTTTCTTT
NA | TRBJ2-7 | NA | TRBV6-1 | CASSAPRVSEQYF | TGTGCCAGCAGCGCCCCCAGGGTAAGCGAGCAGTACTTC
few | TRBJ1-1 | NA | TRBV5-1 | CASSYKSGLTEAFF | TGCGCCAGCAGCTACAAATCAGGGTTGACTGAAGCTTTCTTT
NA | TRBJ1-1 | NA | TRBV28 | CASSLCNSLNTEAFF | TGTGCCAGCAGTTTATGCAACAGCTTGAACACTGAAGCTTTCTTT
NA | TRBJ1-6 | NA | TRBV21-1 | CASSKMNGTGNSPLHF | TGTGCCAGCAGCAAAATGAACGGGACAGGTAATTCACCCCTCCACTTT
NA | TRBJ2-7 | NA | TRBV18 | CASSPTGDEQYF | TGTGCCAGCTCACCTACGGGAGACGAGCAGTACTTC
NA | TRBJ1-1 | NA | TRBV29-1 | CSVQGGPRGAEAFF | TGCAGCGTCCAGGGCGGCCCCCGGGGGGCTGAAGCTTTCTTT
NA | TRBJ1-6 | NA | TRBV28 | CASSLCWAGPYNSPLHF | TGTGCCAGCAGTTTATGCTGGGCAGGCCCTTATAATTCACCCCTCCACTTT
NA | TRBJ1-2 | NA | TRBV5-6 | CASSLRGRGPNYGYTF | TGTGCCAGCAGCTTGCGGGGCAGGGGACCTAATTATGGCTACACCTTC
once | TRBJ1-6 | NA | TRBV5-1 | CASSLDRVNAPLHF | TGCGCCAGCAGCTTGGACAGGGTGAATGCACCCCTCCACTTT
NA | TRBJ1-3 | NA | TRBV9 | CASSVDAGSSGNTIYF | TGTGCCAGCAGCGTAGATGCGGGGAGCTCTGGAAACACCATATATTTT
NA | TRBJ2-2 | TRBD1 | TRBV9 | CASSEDRDTGELFF | TGTGCCAGCAGCGAGGACAGGGATACCGGGGAGCTGTTTTTT
NA | TRBJ2-7 | NA | TRBV9 | CASSPRGGSYEQYF | TGTGCCAGCAGCCCACGAGGGGGCTCCTACGAGCAGTACTTC
NA | TRBJ1-1 | NA | TRBV5-4 | CASSLGGGVNTEAFF | TGTGCCAGCAGCTTGGGTGGGGGCGTGAACACTGAAGCTTTCTTT
NA | TRBJ2-7 | NA | TRBV4-3 | CASSRGGVISEQYF | TGCGCCAGCAGCCGAGGGGGGGTTATAAGCGAGCAGTACTTC
NA | TRBJ2-7 | NA | TRBV30 | CAWSVKTGSGSYEQYF | TGTGCCTGGAGTGTAAAAACAGGGTCCGGCTCCTACGAGCAGTACTTC
NA | TRBJ1-6 | TRBD1 | TRBV5-6 | CASSGRQGIWSPLHF | TGTGCCAGCAGCGGGCGACAGGGAATATGGTCACCCCTCCACTTT
NA | TRBJ2-7 | NA | TRBV29-1 | CSVRQFDSPTYEQYF | TGCAGCGTTCGACAATTTGACAGTCCTACCTACGAGCAGTACTTC
few | TRBJ2-2 | TRBD1 | TRBV6-9 | CASSSGTGNTGELFF | TGTGCCAGCAGTTCCGGGACAGGGAACACCGGGGAGCTGTTTTTT
once | TRBJ2-7 | NA | TRBV25-1 | CASSEFVRYEQYF | TGTGCCAGCAGTGAATTCGTCCGCTACGAGCAGTACTTC
NA | TRBJ1-5 | NA | TRBV4-2 | CASSQEVRGQPQHF | TGTGCCAGCAGCCAAGAGGTTCGGGGACAGCCCCAGCATTTT
NA | TRBJ2-6 | NA | TRBV27 | CASSFGHGGANVLTF | TGTGCCAGCAGTTTTGGGCATGGTGGGGCCAACGTCCTGACTTTC
NA | TRBJ2-1 | NA | TRBV4-1 | CASSQDVALSYNEQFF | TGCGCCAGCAGCCAAGATGTGGCCCTCTCCTACAATGAGCAGTTCTTC
NA | TRBJ1-5 | NA | TRBV5-6 | CASSDLDSPRGNQPQHF | TGTGCCAGCAGCGACCTGGACAGCCCGAGGGGCAATCAGCCCCAGCATTTT
NA | TRBJ2-7 | TRBD1 | TRBV29-1 | CSVRLYDRVDEQYF | TGCAGCGTCCGCCTTTATGACAGGGTGGACGAGCAGTACTTC
NA | TRBJ1-2 | TRBD1 | TRBV5-4 | CASSLPGTGFNYGYTF | TGTGCCAGCAGCTTGCCGGGGACAGGGTTTAACTATGGCTACACCTTC
once | TRBJ1-3 | NA | TRBV4-3 | CASSQAAHREVVFGNTIYF | TGCGCCAGCAGCCAGGCGGCACACAGGGAAGTCGTCTTTGGAAACACCATATATTTT
NA | TRBJ1-3 | NA | TRBV28 | CASAALNTIYF | TGTGCCAGCGCCGCGTTAAACACCATATATTTT
few | TRBJ1-6 | TRBD1 | TRBV14 | CASSQDDRATSPLHF | TGTGCCAGCAGCCAAGATGACAGGGCGACTTCACCCCTCCACTTT
NA | TRBJ2-3 | NA | TRBV18 | CASSPRAGKRDTQYF | TGTGCCAGCTCACCCAGGGCGGGGAAGAGAGATACGCAGTATTTT
NA | TRBJ2-3 | TRBD2 | TRBV6-1 | CASSASATSGVTDTQYF | TGTGCCAGCAGTGCATCTGCGACTAGCGGGGTAACAGATACGCAGTATTTT
NA | TRBJ1-4 | TRBD1 | TRBV28 | CASSLWDGTGGRQGTNEKLFF | TGTGCCAGCAGTTTATGGGATGGGACAGGGGGTCGCCAGGGAACTAATGAAAAACTGTTTTTT
NA | TRBJ2-5 | TRBD2 | TRBV4-1 | CASSLSGGAVDETQYF | TGCGCCAGCAGCCTTAGCGGGGGGGCAGTCGATGAGACCCAGTACTTC
NA | TRBJ1-4 | NA | TRBV4-2 | CASSQRTATNEKLFF | TGTGCCAGCAGCCAAAGGACTGCAACTAATGAAAAACTGTTTTTT
once | TRBJ2-7 | TRBD1 | TRBV7-9 | CASSRGQAYYEQYF | TGTGCCAGCAGCCGGGGACAGGCATACTACGAGCAGTACTTC
NA | TRBJ2-1 | TRBD2 | TRBV4-1 | CASSQDSGTSGNNEQFF | TGCGCCAGCAGCCAAGATTCGGGGACTAGCGGCAACAATGAGCAGTTCTTC
NA | TRBJ1-1 | NA | TRBV27 | CASSILSANTEAFF | TGTGCCAGCAGTATCCTTAGTGCAAACACTGAAGCTTTCTTT
NA | TRBJ1-1 | NA | TRBV2 | CASIGYPGLNTEAFF | TGTGCCAGCATCGGGTACCCGGGATTAAACACTGAAGCTTTCTTT
NA | TRBJ2-3 | TRBD2 | TRBV27 | CASRPGWASGGTDTQYF | TGTGCCAGCAGGCCCGGGTGGGCTAGCGGTGGCACAGATACGCAGTATTTT
NA | TRBJ1-1 | TRBD1 | TRBV18 | CASSPRHGQGDTEAFF | TGTGCCAGCTCACCAAGACATGGGCAGGGGGACACTGAAGCTTTCTTT
NA | TRBJ1-6 | NA | TRBV7-9 | CASSSFDRTLSPLHF | TGTGCCAGCAGCTCATTCGACAGGACTCTTTCACCCCTCCACTTT
NA | TRBJ2-5 | NA | TRBV6-1 | CASSPRFRTQETQYF | TGTGCCAGCAGTCCACGCTTTAGAACCCAAGAGACCCAGTACTTC
NA | TRBJ2-1 | TRBD1 | TRBV7-9 | CASSPTGAPSYNEQFF | TGTGCCAGCAGCCCCACAGGGGCTCCCTCCTACAATGAGCAGTTCTTC
NA | TRBJ2-3 | TRBD2 | TRBV19 | CASSRAPGTSGGPGDTQYF | TGTGCCAGTAGTAGGGCACCCGGGACTAGCGGGGGCCCTGGGGATACGCAGTATTTT
few | TRBJ2-7 | TRBD1 | TRBV28 | CASSANGTGEYEQYF | TGTGCCAGCAGCGCTAATGGGACAGGGGAATACGAGCAGTACTTC
NA | TRBJ2-1 | NA | TRBV14 | CASSYTLGDNEQFF | TGTGCCAGCAGCTACACTCTAGGGGACAATGAGCAGTTCTTC
few | TRBJ2-2 | NA | TRBV12-1 | CASSFPRVTGELFF | TGTGCCAGCAGCTTTCCGCGGGTCACCGGGGAGCTGTTTTTT
NA | TRBJ2-4 | TRBD1 | TRBV6-5 | CASSSGTGGYAF | TGTGCCAGCAGTTCCGGGACAGGGGGCTACGCCTTC
NA | TRBJ1-4 | NA | TRBV5-6 | CASSLTTTPVAKLFF | TGTGCCAGCAGCTTAACGACGACCCCCGTAGCGAAACTGTTTTTT
NA | TRBJ2-4 | NA | TRBV19 | CASSRHGENIQYF | TGTGCCAGTAGTCGTCATGGAGAAAACATTCAGTACTTC
NA | TRBJ1-6 | TRBD1 | TRBV2 | CASSVFRTGEPLNNSPLHF | TGTGCCAGCAGTGTGTTCCGGACAGGGGAGCCACTAAATAATTCACCCCTCCACTTT
NA | TRBJ1-1 | TRBD1 | TRBV9 | CASSVAGGMDTEAFF | TGTGCCAGCAGCGTGGCAGGGGGAATGGACACTGAAGCTTTCTTT